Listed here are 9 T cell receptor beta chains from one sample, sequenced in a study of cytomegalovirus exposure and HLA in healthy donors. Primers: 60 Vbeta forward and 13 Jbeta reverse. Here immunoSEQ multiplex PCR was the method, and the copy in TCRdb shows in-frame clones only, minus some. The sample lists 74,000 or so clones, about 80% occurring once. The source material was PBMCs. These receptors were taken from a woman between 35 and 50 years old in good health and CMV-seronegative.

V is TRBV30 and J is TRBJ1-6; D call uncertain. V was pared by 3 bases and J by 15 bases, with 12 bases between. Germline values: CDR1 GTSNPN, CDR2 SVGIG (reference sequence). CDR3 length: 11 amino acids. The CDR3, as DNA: TGTGCCTGGAGAGAGATGGGCCGCCTCCACTTT. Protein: CAWREMGRLHF. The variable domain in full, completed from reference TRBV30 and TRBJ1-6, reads SQTIHQWPATLVQPVGSPLSLECTVEGTSNPNLYWYRQAAGRGLQLLFYSVGIGQISSEVPQNLSASRPQDRQFILSSKKLLLSDSGFYLCAWREMGRLHFGNGTRLTVT.

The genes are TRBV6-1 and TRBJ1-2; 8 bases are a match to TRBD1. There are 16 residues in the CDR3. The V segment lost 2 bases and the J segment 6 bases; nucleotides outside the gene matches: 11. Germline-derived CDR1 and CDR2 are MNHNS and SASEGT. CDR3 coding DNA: TGTGCCAGCAGTGAACACAGGGGGTCAGGGGGAAATGGCTACACCTTC. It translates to CASSEHRGSGGNGYTF.

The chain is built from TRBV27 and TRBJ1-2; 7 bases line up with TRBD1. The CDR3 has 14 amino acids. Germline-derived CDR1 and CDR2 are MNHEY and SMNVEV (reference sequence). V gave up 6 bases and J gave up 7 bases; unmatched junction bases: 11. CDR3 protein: CASSRSGDRVGYTF. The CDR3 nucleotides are TGTGCCAGCAGCCGTTCGGGTGACAGGGTTGGCTACACCTTC.

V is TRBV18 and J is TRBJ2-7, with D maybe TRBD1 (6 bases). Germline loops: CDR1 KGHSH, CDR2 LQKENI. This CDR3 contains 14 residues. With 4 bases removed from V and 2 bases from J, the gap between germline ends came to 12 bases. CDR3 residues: CASSLGTKTYEQYF. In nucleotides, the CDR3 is TGTGCCAGCTCACTCGGGACAAAGACCTACGAGCAGTACTTC. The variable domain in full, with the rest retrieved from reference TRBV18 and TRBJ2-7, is NAGVMQNPRHLVRRRGQEARLRCSPMKGHSHVYWYRQLPEEGLKFMVYLQKENIIDESGMPKERFSAEFPKEGPSILRIQQVVRGDSAAYFCASSLGTKTYEQYFGPGTRLTVT.

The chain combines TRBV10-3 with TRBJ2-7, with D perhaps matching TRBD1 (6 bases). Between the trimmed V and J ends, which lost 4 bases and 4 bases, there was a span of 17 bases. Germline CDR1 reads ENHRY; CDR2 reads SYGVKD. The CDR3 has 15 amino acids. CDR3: CAISGRGQSNYEQYF. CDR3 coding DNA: TGTGCCATCAGTGGCAGGGGACAAAGTAATTACGAGCAGTACTTC.

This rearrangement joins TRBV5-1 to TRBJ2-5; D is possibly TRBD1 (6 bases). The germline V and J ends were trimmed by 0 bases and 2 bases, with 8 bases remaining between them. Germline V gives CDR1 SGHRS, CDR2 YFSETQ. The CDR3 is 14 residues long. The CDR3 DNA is TGCGCCAGCAGCTTGGACAGGGCACAAGAGACCCAGTACTTC. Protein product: CASSLDRAQETQYF.

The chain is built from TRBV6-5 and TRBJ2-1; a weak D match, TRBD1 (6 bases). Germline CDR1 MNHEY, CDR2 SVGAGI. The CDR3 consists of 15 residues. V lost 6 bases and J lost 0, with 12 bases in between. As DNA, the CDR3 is TGTGCCAGCAGGTCTGGACAGAGCTCCTACAATGAGCAGTTCTTC. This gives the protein CASRSGQSSYNEQFF.

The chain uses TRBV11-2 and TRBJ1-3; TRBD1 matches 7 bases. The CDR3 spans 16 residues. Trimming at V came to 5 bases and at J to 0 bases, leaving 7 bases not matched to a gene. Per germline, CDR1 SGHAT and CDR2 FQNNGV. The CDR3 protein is CASSGGQVISGNTIYF. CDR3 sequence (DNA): TGTGCCAGCAGCGGCGGACAGGTGATCTCTGGAAACACCATATATTTT.

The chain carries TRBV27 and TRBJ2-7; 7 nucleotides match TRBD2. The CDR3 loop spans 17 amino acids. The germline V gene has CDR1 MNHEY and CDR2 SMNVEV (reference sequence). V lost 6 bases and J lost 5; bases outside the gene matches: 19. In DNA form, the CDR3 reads TGTGCCAGCAGGCTGTCTAAGGGGAGGGGCTTTAGGAACGAGCAGTACTTC. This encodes CASRLSKGRGFRNEQYF.